Listed below are T cell receptor beta chains from one sample, sequenced in a study of blood T cell repertoires in COVID-19. Produced via immunoSEQ multiplex PCR; TCRdb's table is partial and in-frame only. The sample has about 130,000 clones, less than 90% seen once. The sequenced material came from peripheral blood. These TCRs come from an elderly man with active or convalescent COVID-19. Each CDR3 is given with its conserved first and last residue. The order of the fields is V gene, J gene, clone size, D gene, CDR3 protein, CDR3 DNA. A D gene is named only where the DNA matches it firmly. Clone sizes are given selectively: once, few, many, or a class where the clone is expanded.

TRBV4-2	TRBJ2-1	NA	TRBD2	CASSQDLTSGRDNEQFF	TGTGCCAGCAGCCAAGATTTAACTAGCGGGAGGGACAATGAGCAGTTCTTC
TRBV9	TRBJ1-5	NA	NA	CASSVGGGGGNQPQHF	TGTGCCAGCAGCGTAGGCGGCGGAGGGGGCAATCAGCCCCAGCATTTT
TRBV19	TRBJ1-4	NA	NA	CASTSGDARNEKLFF	TGTGCCAGTACCTCAGGGGATGCTCGGAATGAAAAACTGTTTTTT
TRBV5-1	TRBJ2-5	once	NA	CASSLGQTEETQYF	TGCGCCAGCAGCTTGGGACAAACCGAAGAGACCCAGTACTTC
TRBV6-5	TRBJ1-6	NA	NA	CASSYRRSSYNSPLHF	TGTGCCAGCAGTTACCGGAGGAGCTCCTATAATTCACCCCTCCACTTT
TRBV11-2	TRBJ2-2	NA	TRBD2	CASSLAGGVRTGELFF	TGTGCCAGCAGCTTAGCGGGGGGGGTCAGGACCGGGGAGCTGTTTTTT
TRBV7-2	TRBJ1-2	NA	TRBD1	CASSQTGQHTYGYTF	TGTGCCAGCAGCCAGACGGGACAGCACACTTATGGCTACACCTTC
TRBV5-5	TRBJ1-2	NA	NA	CASSLLGDLDGYTF	TGTGCCAGCAGCTTGCTAGGCGACCTGGATGGCTACACCTTC
TRBV7-2	TRBJ2-3	NA	TRBD1	CASSPRQGHTDTQYF	TGTGCCAGCAGCCCCCGACAGGGACACACAGATACGCAGTATTTT
TRBV5-1	TRBJ2-2	NA	NA	CASSLGVSGSNTGELFF	TGCGCCAGCAGCTTGGGGGTATCGGGATCGAACACCGGGGAGCTGTTTTTT
TRBV7-2	TRBJ2-3	NA	NA	CASSLAVLATDTQYF	TGTGCCAGCAGCTTAGCGGTCTTGGCTACAGATACGCAGTATTTT
TRBV7-8	TRBJ2-2	NA	TRBD1	CASSRPDRDATGELFF	TGTGCCAGCAGTCGCCCGGACAGGGATGCCACCGGGGAGCTGTTTTTT
TRBV11-2	TRBJ2-1	NA	NA	CASSLGPRGPAPNEQFF	TGTGCCAGCAGCTTAGGTCCTAGAGGTCCTGCACCCAATGAGCAGTTCTTC
TRBV5-1	TRBJ2-3	NA	NA	CASSQASGGDTQYF	TGCGCCAGCAGCCAAGCTAGTGGTGGGGATACGCAGTATTTT
TRBV18	TRBJ1-6	NA	NA	CASSPPLRVTESLHF	TGTGCCAGCTCACCACCGTTACGCGTAACGGAGTCCCTCCACTTT
TRBV19	TRBJ1-2	NA	TRBD1	CASSKIQGAKGYTF	TGTGCCAGTAGTAAAATACAGGGGGCGAAGGGCTACACCTTC
TRBV28	TRBJ1-5	many	TRBD1	CASSRDRGLSNQPQHF	TGTGCCAGCAGTAGGGACAGGGGGCTGAGCAATCAGCCCCAGCATTTT
TRBV28	TRBJ2-7	few	NA	CASSFGWAGARYEQYF	TGTGCCAGCAGTTTCGGTTGGGCAGGGGCCCGCTACGAGCAGTACTTC
TRBV10-3	TRBJ2-5	NA	NA	CAISEGGGDETQYF	TGTGCCATCAGTGAGGGAGGGGGCGATGAGACCCAGTACTTC
TRBV5-5	TRBJ1-2	once	NA	CASSPQGPAYYGYTF	TGTGCCAGCAGCCCCCAGGGCCCAGCCTACTATGGCTACACCTTC
TRBV25-1	TRBJ1-6	NA	NA	CASRTAGGTNSPLHF	TGTGCCAGCAGAACCGCCGGGGGAACTAATTCACCCCTCCACTTT
TRBV6-5	TRBJ2-7	NA	NA	CASSYSPRVGYEQYF	TGTGCCAGCAGTTACTCGCCGAGGGTAGGCTACGAGCAGTACTTC
TRBV6-1	TRBJ2-7	NA	TRBD1	CASSEKRQGRLEQYF	TGTGCCAGCAGTGAAAAGAGACAGGGGCGACTCGAGCAGTACTTC
TRBV3-1/TRBV3-2	TRBJ1-1	NA	TRBD1	CASSLDRATEAFF	TGTGCCAGCAGCCTGGACAGGGCCACTGAAGCTTTCTTT
TRBV5-1	TRBJ2-5	NA	NA	CASSLGTQSETQYF	TGCGCCAGCAGCTTGGGTACCCAGTCAGAGACCCAGTACTTC
TRBV5-4	TRBJ2-2	NA	TRBD2	CASSWDYLGGELFF	TGTGCCAGCAGCTGGGACTACCTTGGCGGGGAGCTGTTTTTT
TRBV10-2	TRBJ1-4	NA	NA	CASSEQGATNEKLFF	TGCGCCAGCAGTGAGCAAGGGGCAACTAATGAAAAACTGTTTTTT
TRBV6-4	TRBJ2-2	NA	NA	CASSERRGGTGELFF	TGTGCCAGCAGTGAACGAAGGGGAGGTACCGGGGAGCTGTTTTTT
TRBV19	TRBJ2-1	NA	TRBD1	CASSIGAGGSYNEQFF	TGTGCCAGTAGTATAGGCGCAGGGGGATCCTACAATGAGCAGTTCTTC
TRBV2	TRBJ1-1	few	NA	CASRRTVWTEAFF	TGTGCCAGCAGGAGGACAGTTTGGACTGAAGCTTTCTTT
TRBV7-3	TRBJ2-3	NA	NA	CASSLERTSTDTQYF	TGTGCCAGCAGCTTAGAGCGGACCAGCACAGATACGCAGTATTTT
TRBV19	TRBJ1-1	NA	NA	CASSISVGVMTEAFF	TGTGCCAGTAGTATCAGTGTAGGGGTGATGACTGAAGCTTTCTTT
TRBV5-5	TRBJ1-5	NA	NA	CASSFRVTSGNQPQHF	TGTGCCAGCAGCTTCAGGGTTACCAGCGGCAATCAGCCCCAGCATTTT
TRBV18	TRBJ2-5	NA	NA	CASSPPGGPQETQYF	TGTGCCAGCTCACCACCGGGGGGGCCCCAAGAGACCCAGTACTTC
TRBV15	TRBJ2-2	NA	NA	CATSRVSGGAGELFF	TGTGCCACCAGCAGAGTCAGTGGAGGGGCCGGGGAGCTGTTTTTT
TRBV7-2	TRBJ1-4	NA	TRBD1	CASSNRGPTNEKLFF	TGTGCCAGCAGCAATAGGGGGCCGACTAATGAAAAACTGTTTTTT
TRBV11-2	TRBJ1-2	NA	NA	CASRPTQGGNRYGYTF	TGTGCCAGCAGGCCGACTCAGGGAGGAAATCGGTATGGCTACACCTTC
TRBV7-8	TRBJ1-1	few	NA	CASSLFEDRGVNTEAFF	TGTGCCAGCAGCTTATTTGAGGACAGAGGGGTAAACACTGAAGCTTTCTTT
TRBV9	TRBJ2-1	NA	TRBD2	CASSVGVAGYNEQFF	TGTGCCAGCAGCGTAGGAGTAGCGGGCTACAATGAGCAGTTCTTC
TRBV5-6	TRBJ2-6	NA	NA	CASSPYSGVSGANVLTF	TGTGCCAGCAGCCCATACTCAGGGGTTTCTGGGGCCAACGTCCTGACTTTC